The clone carrying this TCR beta chain appeared a few times. Its target is not known. J was trimmed by 4 bases and V by 3 bases; bases with no gene match: 1. CDR3 length: 15 residues. The germline CDR1 and CDR2 sequences are SGHRS and YFSETQ. Clones were read by immunoSEQ multiplex PCR, and TCRdb kept only the in-frame ones, dropping some. The data contain around 190,000 clones, about 81% of them seen just once; the ten biggest clones take up 1.2%. This specimen belongs to a study of cytomegalovirus exposure and HLA in healthy donors. Findings of the study overall: A few chains linked to CMV were shown in vitro to be specific for CMV antigens.

The specimen sequenced was PBMCs. This chain joins TRBV5-1 and TRBJ2-1; 13 nucleotides match TRBD2. The TCR sequence derives from a young woman in good health and CMV-seronegative. In DNA form, the CDR3 reads TGCGCCAGCAGCTCGGGACTAGCGGGGTACAATGAGCAGTTCTTC. It translates to CASSSGLAGYNEQFF. The complete variable domain, with remaining parts taken from reference TRBV5-1 and TRBJ2-1, reads KAGVTQTPRYLIKTRGQQVTLSCSPISGHRSVSWYQQTPGQGLQFLFEYFSETQRNKGNFPGRFSGRQFSNSRSEMNVSTLELGDSALYLCASSSGLAGYNEQFFGPGTRLTVL.